This note documents a single T cell receptor beta chain sequence. How the authors handled the data: Using reference gene primer amplification, nucleated cell counts were estimated. Using immunoSEQ multiplex PCR, the repertoire was profiled, and TCRdb retains in-frame clones only, with some absent. V, J and clone size are taken as reported in that table, and D and trimming were inferred from the DNA itself. This table holds about 240,000 clones, approximately 90% found once. This sample was taken from a study of blood T cell repertoires in COVID-19. Across the study: Sample material is recorded as cDNA or gDNA derived from T cells, B-cell-depleted T cells, or PBMCs.

V was clipped by 7 bases and J by 3 bases, with 11 bases between them. CDR1 and CDR2 (germline): WSHSY, SAAADI. CDR3 length: 13 amino acids. Residents of 24 US areas, aged roughly 18 to 90 years, made up the participants. Clinical histories supplied by participants themselves formed the basis of cohort assignment. Sequenced: PBMCs or T cells enriched from blood (not recorded which). This clonotype was sampled from a woman in her twenties or thirties who had recovered from COVID-19. V gene TRBV10-2 combines with J gene TRBJ2-3, with D maybe TRBD1 (6 bases). CDR3 loop: CASTRGVTDTQYF. The CDR3 region has the DNA TGCGCCAGCACCAGGGGAGTAACAGATACGCAGTATTTT.